This entry lists 27 T cell receptor beta chains sequenced from one sample in a study of cytomegalovirus exposure and HLA in healthy donors. PCR employed 60 Vbeta and 13 Jbeta primers. Method: immunoSEQ multiplex PCR; TCRdb's copy keeps in-frame clones and lacks some. The table records roughly 99,000 clones, roughly 76% of them present only once. Sequencing was performed on PBMCs. The receptor set was obtained from a man younger than 35 in good health and CMV-seronegative.

This clone was seen more than once but under ten times. This chain joins TRBV6-4 and TRBJ1-4; 8 nucleotides line up with TRBD1. J gave up 7 bases and V 6 bases, and 4 bases lay outside the gene matches. This CDR3 region has 13 residues. Germline V CDR1 and CDR2: MRHNA, SNTAGT. The DNA of the CDR3 is TGTGCCAGCAGCCCGGACAGGGCTGAAAAACTGTTTTTT. Protein product: CASSPDRAEKLFF.

The chain uses TRBV5-4 and TRBJ2-7, with D possibly TRBD1 on 5 matching bases. The V end lost 4 bases, the J end lost 0 bases, and 14 bases lay between the germline ends. The CDR3 is 15 residues long. Germline V gene lookup returns CDR1 SGHNT and CDR2 YYREEE (reference sequence). The CDR3 DNA reads TGTGCCAGCAGCCCAGAACAGGTCCCCTCCTACGAGCAGTACTTC. Residues: CASSPEQVPSYEQYF.

The chain joins TRBV19 to TRBJ2-3; 8 nucleotides align to TRBD2. Germline V gene data show CDR1 as LNHDA and CDR2 as SQIVND (reference sequence). The CDR3 contains 14 residues. The J segment lost 0 bases and the V segment lost 10 bases, leaving 6 bases of the junction unmatched. CDR3: CATGGAFSTDTQYF. The DNA for the CDR3 is TGTGCCACGGGGGGGGCATTTAGCACAGATACGCAGTATTTT.

This clone was detected a few times. J is TRBJ1-1 and V is TRBV13, with D possibly matching TRBD1 (5 bases). V was clipped by 3 bases and J by 11 bases, with 16 bases between them. The length of the CDR3 is 13 residues. CDR1 is PRHDT, CDR2 FYEKMQ, per germline (reference sequence). This CDR3 reads CASSFGGGSRAFF. The CDR3 DNA follows: TGTGCCAGCAGCTTCGGCGGGGGGAGTAGGGCTTTCTTT.

This clone has more than one count but fewer than ten. The gene calls are TRBV18 and TRBJ2-2, with D perhaps matching TRBD2 (6 bases). The CDR3 totals 14 residues. The germline V and J ends were trimmed by 3 bases and 6 bases, with 11 bases remaining between them. Germline lookup yields CDR1 KGHSH and CDR2 LQKENI. The CDR3 sequence: CASSPRTISGELFF. As DNA, the CDR3 is TGTGCCAGCTCACCGAGGACTATTTCCGGGGAGCTGTTTTTT.

J is TRBJ1-6 and V is TRBV19; D may be TRBD1 (6 bases). The V gene's germline CDR1 is LNHDA and CDR2 SQIVND (reference sequence). The CDR3 totals 16 residues. Trimming stripped 7 bases from V and 2 bases from J, with 15 bases between. In DNA form, the CDR3 reads TGTGCCAGTACCGGACAGTTCACGACCTATAATTCACCCCTCCACTTT. Amino acids: CASTGQFTTYNSPLHF.

The rearrangement uses TRBV7-2 and TRBJ2-7, with 9 bases fitting TRBD2. The germline V gene has CDR1 SGHTA and CDR2 FQGNSA. CDR3 length: 16 residues. J lost 5 bases, V lost 1 base, and 9 bases had no gene match. The DNA for the CDR3 is TGTGCCAGCAGCTTAGGTCGGCGGGGGGGCCGCGACGAGCAGTACTTC. As protein: CASSLGRRGGRDEQYF.

Comments on this clone: The germline gene is not matched at one end of the junction; a read error may be the cause. CDR3 coding DNA: TGCGCCAGCAGCTCCTCGATAGGAGATGGCTACCCCTTC. It yields the protein CASSSSIGDGYPF. The chain has TRBV5-1 and TRBJ1-2; D gene unclear. Germline V lookup: CDR1 SGHRS, CDR2 YFSETQ. The CDR3 totals 13 residues.

This chain links TRBV7-9 with TRBJ2-7; maybe TRBD1 (6 bases). The germline CDR1 and CDR2 sequences are SEHNR and FQNEAQ (reference sequence). This CDR3 spans 11 amino acids. V dropped 5 bases and J dropped 5 bases, with 7 bases sitting between them. The CDR3 region is CASSRQDEQYF. CDR3 sequence (DNA): TGTGCCAGCAGCCGACAGGACGAGCAGTACTTC.

The chain has TRBV7-9 and TRBJ2-3; 13 nucleotides agree with TRBD2. Germline assignment: CDR1 SEHNR and CDR2 FQNEAQ (reference sequence). The CDR3 extends over 15 amino acids. With 5 bases clipped from V and 5 bases from J, the junction kept 4 bases outside the gene matches. The CDR3 DNA reads as TGTGCCAGCAGCCACGGACTAGCGGGGGAAGATACGCAGTATTTT. Translation gives CASSHGLAGEDTQYF.

This clone showed up just a few times. The genes are TRBV7-6 and TRBJ2-5; TRBD1 agrees at 9 bases. The end of the DNA aligns better with TRBJ2-7, so the J call may be wrong. The V gene's germline CDR1 is SGHVS and CDR2 FNYEAQ. The length of the CDR3 is 15 residues. The CDR3 DNA reads TGTGCCAGCAGCGCAGGGACAGGGAGCACCTACGAGCAGTACTTC. Its translation is CASSAGTGSTYEQYF.

This clone was counted between two and nine times. The chain links TRBV7-2 to TRBJ2-5, with TRBD1 matching over 7 bases. CDR3 length: 13 residues. The germline gives CDR1 SGHTA, CDR2 FQGNSA. Losses at the gene ends were 5 bases for V and 2 bases for J; bases not matched to a gene: 2. The DNA of the CDR3 is TGTGCCAGCAGCAACAGGGGTCAAGAGACCCAGTACTTC. This encodes CASSNRGQETQYF.

The V call is TRBV6-1, the J call TRBJ1-5; the D is unclear. The V gene's germline CDR1 is MNHNS and CDR2 SASEGT. Trimming took 0 bases from V and 1 from J, leaving 7 bases between them. The CDR3 runs to 15 residues. The chain's CDR3 is CASSEAGGSNQPQHF. CDR3 in DNA: TGTGCCAGCAGTGAAGCAGGAGGGAGCAATCAGCCCCAGCATTTT.

The rearrangement links TRBV19 to TRBJ1-2; D gene unclear. Trimming removed 3 bases at V and 2 bases at J, with 10 bases between. Germline-derived CDR1 and CDR2 are LNHDA and SQIVND (reference sequence). The CDR3 is 14 amino acids. As DNA, the CDR3 is TGTGCCAGTAGTATCTCTGCCGGGAACTATGGCTACACCTTC. The encoded protein is CASSISAGNYGYTF.

The chain carries TRBV4-3 and TRBJ1-1; D is unresolved. Germline CDR1 LGHNA, CDR2 YSLEER. This CDR3 contains 16 residues. V was cut by 3 bases and J by 6 bases, with 20 bases left in between. CDR3 nucleotides: TGCGCCAGCAGCCATTCCCGGTCTGTTTTAGCGGCTGAAGCTTTCTTT. This encodes CASSHSRSVLAAEAFF.

The rearrangement joins TRBV7-8 to TRBJ1-1; D ambiguous. This CDR3 is 14 amino acids long. V lost 6 bases to trimming and J lost 4 bases, with 15 bases between them. Germline V gene data show CDR1 as SGHVS and CDR2 as FQNEAQ. The chain's CDR3 is CASRRPPEGTEAFF. The DNA for the CDR3 is TGTGCCAGCAGAAGACCCCCCGAGGGCACTGAAGCTTTCTTT.

This chain joins TRBV7-8 and TRBJ1-4, with D tentatively TRBD1 (6 bases). The CDR3 sequence is 15 residues long. Germline lookup yields CDR1 SGHVS and CDR2 FQNEAQ. With 5 bases removed from V and 3 bases from J, the gap between germline ends came to 13 bases. The CDR3 is CASSPLDRPNEKLFF. CDR3 in DNA: TGTGCCAGCAGCCCCCTCGACAGGCCTAATGAAAAACTGTTTTTT.

The genes are TRBV4-3 and TRBJ2-2, with TRBD1 identical over 10 bases. V shed 1 base, J shed 0 bases, and the junction held 8 bases outside the gene matches. CDR3 size: 19 residues. Germline V gene lookup returns CDR1 LGHNA and CDR2 YSLEER. CDR3 in amino acids: CASSQALRQGAANTGELFF. As DNA, the CDR3 is TGCGCCAGCAGCCAAGCCCTGAGACAGGGGGCCGCGAACACCGGGGAGCTGTTTTTT.

J is TRBJ2-1 and V is TRBV7-3, with 10 bases fitting TRBD2. J gave up 5 bases and V 5 bases, and 6 bases lay outside the gene matches. The CDR3 covers 15 residues. CDR1 is SGHTA, CDR2 FQGTGA, per germline. CDR3 DNA sequence: TGTGCCAGCAGCGTGGGACTAGCGAAAAACAATGAGCAGTTCTTC. It translates to CASSVGLAKNNEQFF.

This clone has a single count. The chain couples TRBV14 to TRBJ1-6; unclear D gene. CDR3 size: 13 residues. V was trimmed by 4 bases and J by 9 bases, leaving 10 bases between them. Germline V gives CDR1 SGHDN, CDR2 FVKESK. The CDR3 sequence: CASSRDIGSPLHF. The DNA for the CDR3 is TGTGCCAGCAGCCGCGACATCGGTTCACCCCTCCACTTT. The full variable domain, with the rest looked up from reference TRBV14 and TRBJ1-6, is EAGVTQFPSHSVIEKGQTVTLRCDPISGHDNLYWYRRVMGKEIKFLLHFVKESKQDESGMPNNRFLAERTGGTYSTLKVQPAELEDSGVYFCASSRDIGSPLHFGNGTRLTVT.

This sequence joins TRBV2 and TRBJ1-3, with D maybe TRBD1 (5 bases). Per germline, CDR1 SNHLY and CDR2 FYNNEI. The germline V and J ends were trimmed by 4 bases and 11 bases, with 6 bases remaining between them. This CDR3 has 10 amino acids. Here the CDR3 reads CASSGGAIYF. In DNA form, the CDR3 reads TGTGCCAGCAGTGGGGGGGCCATATATTTT.

The chain links TRBV29-1 to TRBJ2-7; D is ambiguous. The V end was cut by 4 bases, the J end by 3 bases, with 25 bases between. This CDR3 spans 17 amino acids. Germline loops: CDR1 SQVTM, CDR2 ANQGSEA. The CDR3 DNA is TGCAGCGTTGGCCGTTGGGCCCCCTTAAGCCAACGCTACGAGCAGTACTTC. This encodes CSVGRWAPLSQRYEQYF.

The chain joins TRBV27 to TRBJ2-7; 7 positions agree with TRBD1. Germline V gene lookup returns CDR1 MNHEY and CDR2 SMNVEV (reference sequence). The CDR3 extends over 13 amino acids. V shed 6 bases, J shed 4 bases, and the junction held 6 bases outside the gene matches. The CDR3 here is CASSSEQGYEQYF. The CDR3 DNA reads TGTGCCAGCAGCTCAGAACAGGGGTACGAGCAGTACTTC.

For this clone: One end of the junction does not line up with germline, which may come from a read error. The CDR3 DNA reads as TGTTCCAGCAGCTTAGATTTACTAGCCTACGAGCAGTACTTC. Amino acid sequence: CSSSLDLLAYEQYF. This chain uses TRBV7-9 with TRBJ2-7, with D maybe TRBD2 (5 bases). Per germline, CDR1 SEHNR and CDR2 FQNEAQ (reference sequence). CDR3 length equals 14 residues.

This rearrangement joins TRBV11-2 to TRBJ2-7; D is undetermined. Trimming took 1 base from V and 0 from J, leaving 7 bases between them. The CDR3 is 14 amino acids. Germline V gives CDR1 SGHAT, CDR2 FQNNGV. The CDR3 coding sequence is TGTGCCAGCAGCTTAGGTGACAACTCCTACGAGCAGTACTTC. Amino acids: CASSLGDNSYEQYF.

This clone has a single count. This chain uses TRBV27 with TRBJ2-1; D is ambiguous. With 2 bases removed from V and 0 bases from J, the gap between germline ends came to 11 bases. CDR3 size: 16 residues. CDR1 MNHEY and CDR2 SMNVEV come from the germline V gene (reference sequence). CDR3 in DNA: TGTGCCAGCAGTTTAAGAAGCACCTCCTCCTACAATGAGCAGTTCTTC. Protein: CASSLRSTSSYNEQFF.

The gene calls are TRBV28 and TRBJ1-2, with D possibly matching TRBD1 (5 bases). The CDR3 is 10 amino acids. CDR1 and CDR2 from the germline V gene are MDHEN and SYDVKM. With 7 bases removed from V and 8 bases from J, the gap between germline ends came to 8 bases. CDR3 bases: TGTGCCAGCAAGGGGTCAGGCTACACCTTC. Translation gives CASKGSGYTF.